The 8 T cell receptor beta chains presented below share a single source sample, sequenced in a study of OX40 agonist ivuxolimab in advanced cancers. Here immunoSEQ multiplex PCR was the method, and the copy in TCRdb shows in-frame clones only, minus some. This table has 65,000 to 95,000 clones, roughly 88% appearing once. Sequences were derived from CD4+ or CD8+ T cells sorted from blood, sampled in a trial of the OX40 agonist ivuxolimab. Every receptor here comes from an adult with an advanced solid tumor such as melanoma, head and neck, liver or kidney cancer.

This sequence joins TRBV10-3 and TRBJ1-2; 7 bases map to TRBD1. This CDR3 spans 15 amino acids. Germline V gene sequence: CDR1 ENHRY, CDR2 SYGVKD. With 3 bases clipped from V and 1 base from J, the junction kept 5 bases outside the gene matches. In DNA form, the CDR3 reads TGTGCCATCAGTGAAGGGACAGCCATTAACTATGGCTACACCTTC. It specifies CAISEGTAINYGYTF.

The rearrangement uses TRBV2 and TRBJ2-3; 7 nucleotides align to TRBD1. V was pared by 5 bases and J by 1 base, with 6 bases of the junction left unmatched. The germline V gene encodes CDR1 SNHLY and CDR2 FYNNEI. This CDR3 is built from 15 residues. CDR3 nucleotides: TGTGCCAGCAGTAAAGACAGGGCCCGCACAGATACGCAGTATTTT. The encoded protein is CASSKDRARTDTQYF.

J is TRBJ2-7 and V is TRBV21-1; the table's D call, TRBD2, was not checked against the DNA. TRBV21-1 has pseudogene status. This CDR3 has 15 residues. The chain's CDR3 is CASSKGGGIEYEQYF. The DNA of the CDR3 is TGTGCCAGCAGCAAAGGGGGCGGGATAGAATACGAGCAGTACTTC.

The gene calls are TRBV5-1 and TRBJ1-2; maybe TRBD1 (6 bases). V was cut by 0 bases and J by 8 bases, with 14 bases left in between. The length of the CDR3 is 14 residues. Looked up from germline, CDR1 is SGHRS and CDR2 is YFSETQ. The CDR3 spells CASSLVDRGSGYTF. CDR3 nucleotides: TGCGCCAGCAGCTTGGTGGACAGAGGGTCCGGCTACACCTTC.

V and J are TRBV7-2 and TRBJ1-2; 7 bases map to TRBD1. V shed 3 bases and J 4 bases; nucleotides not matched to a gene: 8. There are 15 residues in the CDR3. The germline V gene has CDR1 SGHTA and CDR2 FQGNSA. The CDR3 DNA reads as TGTGCCAGCAGCTTCGCCCCGGGACAGATCTATGGCTACACCTTC. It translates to CASSFAPGQIYGYTF.

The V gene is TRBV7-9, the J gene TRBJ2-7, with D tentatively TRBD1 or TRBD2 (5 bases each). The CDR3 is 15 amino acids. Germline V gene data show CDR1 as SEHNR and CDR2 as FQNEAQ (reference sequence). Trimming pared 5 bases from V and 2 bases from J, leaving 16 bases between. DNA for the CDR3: TGTGCCAGCAGCCAAAGCCGTACGGGACCCTACGAGCAGTACTTC. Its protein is CASSQSRTGPYEQYF.

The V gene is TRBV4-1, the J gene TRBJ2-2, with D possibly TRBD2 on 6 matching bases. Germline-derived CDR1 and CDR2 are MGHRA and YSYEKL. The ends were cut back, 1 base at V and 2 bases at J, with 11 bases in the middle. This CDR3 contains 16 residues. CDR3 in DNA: TGCGCCAGCAGCCAAGCCCGCGCGGGAAACACCGGGGAGCTGTTTTTT. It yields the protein CASSQARAGNTGELFF.

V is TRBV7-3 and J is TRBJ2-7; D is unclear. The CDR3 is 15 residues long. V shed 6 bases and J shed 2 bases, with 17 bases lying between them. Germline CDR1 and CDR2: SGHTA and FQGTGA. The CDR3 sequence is CASSLRPGPTYEQYF. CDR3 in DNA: TGTGCCAGCAGTCTTCGTCCAGGCCCTACCTACGAGCAGTACTTC.